Below, 4 T cell receptor beta chains from the same sample are listed, as sequenced in a study of blood T cell repertoires in COVID-19. Method: immunoSEQ multiplex PCR; TCRdb's copy keeps in-frame clones and lacks some. The repertoire holds some 110,000 clones, with 80% to 95% as singletons. Sequenced material: peripheral blood. The receptors were gathered from a man aged 45-60 years with COVID-19, enrolled during active disease.

The chain has TRBV9 and TRBJ1-6; D call uncertain. From germline, CDR1 is SGDLS and CDR2 YYNGEE. Deletions cut 0 bases from V and 7 bases from J, with 11 bases between. The CDR3 is 15 residues long. Here the CDR3 DNA reads TGTGCCAGCAGCGTAGACAACATCCCGAATTCACCCCTCCACTTT. As protein: CASSVDNIPNSPLHF.

The chain uses TRBV28 and TRBJ2-5; TRBD2 aligns across 8 bases. The V gene's germline CDR1 is MDHEN and CDR2 SYDVKM. The CDR3 has 15 amino acids. The V segment lost 5 bases and the J segment 5 bases; nucleotides outside the gene matches: 10. The CDR3 DNA reads as TGTGCCAGCAGTGGGATAGCGGGAAAATGGGAGACCCAGTACTTC. This codes for CASSGIAGKWETQYF.

In its sample, this clone was seen once. This chain links TRBV18 with TRBJ1-1; 9 bases align to TRBD1. CDR3 length: 17 residues. Unmatched junction bases numbered 13, after V lost 6 bases and J lost 2 bases. Germline-derived CDR1 and CDR2 are KGHSH and LQKENI. CDR3 sequence reads: CASSLGTGRSKNTEAFF. The CDR3 coding sequence is TGTGCCAGCTCGTTAGGGACAGGGCGGAGTAAAAACACTGAAGCTTTCTTT.

The chain recombines TRBV2 with TRBJ1-1; the match to TRBD1 covers 8 bases. Germline V gene data show CDR1 as SNHLY and CDR2 as FYNNEI. CDR3 length equals 14 residues. The V gene end was trimmed by 7 bases and the J gene end by 3 bases; junction bases not matched to a gene: 7. This chain's CDR3 is CASTQGARDTEAFF. Written as DNA, the CDR3 is TGTGCCAGCACCCAGGGGGCGAGGGACACTGAAGCTTTCTTT.